This T cell receptor beta chain was sequenced during a study of cytomegalovirus exposure and HLA in healthy donors. PCR used 60 Vbeta primers and 13 Jbeta primers. Clones were read by immunoSEQ multiplex PCR, and TCRdb kept only the in-frame ones, dropping some. The data show approximately 76,000 clones, roughly 85% seen once. The CDR3 covers 14 residues. Germline V gene lookup returns CDR1 GTSNPN and CDR2 SVGIG (reference sequence). V was trimmed by 5 bases and J by 3 bases, leaving 13 bases between them. General study results and limits: Most TCR sequences were seen very rarely across donors, but some public TCRs occurred in many. Later analysis identified a missense DCLRE1C variant that was linked to TCR beta V- and J-gene trimming. A list of roughly 180 TCR beta chains associated with cytomegalovirus was given. Later analysis identified around 15,000 TCR beta sequences associated with HLA alleles, using a false discovery rate threshold of 0.05.

Details on this clone: No antigen is known for it.

The specimen sequenced was PBMCs. The receptor comes from a man aged 25-45 years in good health and CMV-seronegative. The chain employs TRBV30 and TRBJ2-2, with a weak D call TRBD1 (6 bases). CDR3 in amino acids: CAWEPRGYTGELFF. CDR3 nucleotide sequence: TGTGCCTGGGAGCCCAGGGGCTACACCGGGGAGCTGTTTTTT.